In this sample, the clone carrying this T cell receptor beta chain turned up a few times. This sample was included in a study of OX40 agonist ivuxolimab in advanced cancers. The table came from immunoSEQ multiplex PCR; TCRdb's copy has only in-frame clones and leaves some out. Here the sample spans roughly 43,000 clones, around 91% being singletons. V gave up 1 base and J gave up 2 bases, with 11 bases separating them. Looked up from germline, CDR1 is MRHNA and CDR2 is SNTAGT. This CDR3 is 15 amino acids long. The input for sequencing was CD4+ or CD8+ T cells sorted from blood, taken in a trial of the OX40 agonist ivuxolimab. This sequence joins TRBV6-4 and TRBJ2-5; possible D gene TRBD1, 5 bases. This clonotype was sampled from an adult with an advanced solid tumor such as melanoma, head and neck, liver or kidney cancer. CDR3 DNA: TGTGCCAGCAGTGACTTAAACGACAGACAAGAGACCCAGTACTTC. Translation gives CASSDLNDRQETQYF.